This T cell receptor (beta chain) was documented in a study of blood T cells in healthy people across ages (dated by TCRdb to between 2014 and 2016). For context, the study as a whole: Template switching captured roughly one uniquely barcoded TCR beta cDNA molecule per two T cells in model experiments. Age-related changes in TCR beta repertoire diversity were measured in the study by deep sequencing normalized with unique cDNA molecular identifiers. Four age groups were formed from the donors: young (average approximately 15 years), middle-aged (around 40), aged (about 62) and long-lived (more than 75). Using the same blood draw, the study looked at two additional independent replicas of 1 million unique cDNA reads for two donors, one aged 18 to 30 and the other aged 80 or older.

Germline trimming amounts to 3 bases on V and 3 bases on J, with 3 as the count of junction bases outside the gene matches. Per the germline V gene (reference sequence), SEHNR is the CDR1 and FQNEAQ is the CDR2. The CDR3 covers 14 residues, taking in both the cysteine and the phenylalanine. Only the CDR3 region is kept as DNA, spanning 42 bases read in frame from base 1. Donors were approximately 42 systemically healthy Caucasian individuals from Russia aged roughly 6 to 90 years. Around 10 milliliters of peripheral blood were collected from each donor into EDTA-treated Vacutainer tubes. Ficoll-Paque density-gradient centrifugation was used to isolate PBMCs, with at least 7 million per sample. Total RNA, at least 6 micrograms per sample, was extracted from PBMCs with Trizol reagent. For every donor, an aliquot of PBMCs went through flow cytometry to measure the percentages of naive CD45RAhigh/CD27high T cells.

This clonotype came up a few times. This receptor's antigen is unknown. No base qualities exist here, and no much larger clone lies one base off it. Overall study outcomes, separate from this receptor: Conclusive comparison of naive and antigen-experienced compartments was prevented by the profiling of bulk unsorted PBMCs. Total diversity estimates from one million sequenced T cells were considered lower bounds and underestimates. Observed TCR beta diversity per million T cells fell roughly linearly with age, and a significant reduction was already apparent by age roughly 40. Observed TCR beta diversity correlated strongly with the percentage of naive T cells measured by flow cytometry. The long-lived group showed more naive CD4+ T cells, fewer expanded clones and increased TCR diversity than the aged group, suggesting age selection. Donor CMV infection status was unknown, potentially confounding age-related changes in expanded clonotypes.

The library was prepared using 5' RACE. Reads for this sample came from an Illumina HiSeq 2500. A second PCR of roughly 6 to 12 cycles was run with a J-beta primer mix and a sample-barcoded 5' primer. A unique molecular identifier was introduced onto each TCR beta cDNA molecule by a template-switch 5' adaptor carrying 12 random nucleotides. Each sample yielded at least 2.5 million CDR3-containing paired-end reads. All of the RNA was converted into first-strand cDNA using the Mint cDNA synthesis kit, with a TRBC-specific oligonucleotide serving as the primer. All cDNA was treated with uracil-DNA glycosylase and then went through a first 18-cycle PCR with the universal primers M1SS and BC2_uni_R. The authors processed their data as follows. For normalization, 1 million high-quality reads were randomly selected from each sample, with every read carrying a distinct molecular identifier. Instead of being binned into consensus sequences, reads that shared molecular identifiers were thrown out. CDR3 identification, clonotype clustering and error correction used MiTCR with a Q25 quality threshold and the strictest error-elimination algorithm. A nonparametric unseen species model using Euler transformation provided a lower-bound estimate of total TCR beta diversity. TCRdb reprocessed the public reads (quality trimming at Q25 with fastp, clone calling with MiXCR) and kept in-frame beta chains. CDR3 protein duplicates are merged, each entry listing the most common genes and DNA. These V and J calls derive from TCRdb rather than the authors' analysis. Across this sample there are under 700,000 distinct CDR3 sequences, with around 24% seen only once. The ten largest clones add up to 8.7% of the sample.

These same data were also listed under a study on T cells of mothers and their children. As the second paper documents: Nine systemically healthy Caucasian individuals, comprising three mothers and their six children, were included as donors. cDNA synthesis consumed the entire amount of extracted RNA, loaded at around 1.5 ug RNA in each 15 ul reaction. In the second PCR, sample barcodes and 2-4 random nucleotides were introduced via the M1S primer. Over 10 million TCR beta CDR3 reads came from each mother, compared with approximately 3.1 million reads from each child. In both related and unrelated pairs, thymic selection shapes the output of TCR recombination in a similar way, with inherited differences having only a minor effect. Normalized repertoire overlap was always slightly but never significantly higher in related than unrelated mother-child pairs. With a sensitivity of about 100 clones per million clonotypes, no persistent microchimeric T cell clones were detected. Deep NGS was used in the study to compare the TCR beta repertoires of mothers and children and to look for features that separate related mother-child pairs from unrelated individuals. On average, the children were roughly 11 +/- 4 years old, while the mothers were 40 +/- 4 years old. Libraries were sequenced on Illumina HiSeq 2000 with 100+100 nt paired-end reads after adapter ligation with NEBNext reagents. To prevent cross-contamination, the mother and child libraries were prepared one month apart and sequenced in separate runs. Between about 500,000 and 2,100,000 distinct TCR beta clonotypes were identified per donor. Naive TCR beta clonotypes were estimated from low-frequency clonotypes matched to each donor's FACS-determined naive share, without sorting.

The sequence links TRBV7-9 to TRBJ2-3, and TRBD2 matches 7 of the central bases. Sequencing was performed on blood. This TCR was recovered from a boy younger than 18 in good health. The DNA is TGTGCCAGCAGCTTGTTGGGACTAACAGATACGCAGTATTTT. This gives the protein CASSLLGLTDTQYF.